Described below is a single TCR beta chain sequence and its context. Antigen: not known. The CDR3 totals 15 residues. Germline CDR1 SGDLS, CDR2 YYNGEE. Trimming at V came to 4 bases and at J to 5 bases, leaving 7 bases not matched to a gene. Barcoded TCR alpha and TCR beta cDNA libraries with UMIs came from 5'RACE using constant-segment primers. TCRdb independently ran MiXCR on the 5' RACE reads; one entry per CDR3 protein. The sample yields 400,000 or so distinct CDR3 sequences, about 20% seen once. The data stem from a study of T-cell memory formation after mild COVID-19. Notes on the study in general: Among clones contracting day 15 to 85, CD4/CD8 was balanced, whereas later expanders leaned CD4+.

This clonotype was sampled from an adult woman who had mild COVID-19 (a few samples of this study predate the infection). Cell type and time point are not known. The rearrangement links TRBV9 to TRBJ1-1; 11 positions match TRBD1. The sequenced material came from PBMCs or a T cell subset sorted from them (not recorded which). The CDR3 loop is CASSPPGQGVTEAFF. Written as DNA, the CDR3 is TGTGCCAGCAGCCCCCCGGGACAGGGGGTAACTGAAGCTTTCTTT.